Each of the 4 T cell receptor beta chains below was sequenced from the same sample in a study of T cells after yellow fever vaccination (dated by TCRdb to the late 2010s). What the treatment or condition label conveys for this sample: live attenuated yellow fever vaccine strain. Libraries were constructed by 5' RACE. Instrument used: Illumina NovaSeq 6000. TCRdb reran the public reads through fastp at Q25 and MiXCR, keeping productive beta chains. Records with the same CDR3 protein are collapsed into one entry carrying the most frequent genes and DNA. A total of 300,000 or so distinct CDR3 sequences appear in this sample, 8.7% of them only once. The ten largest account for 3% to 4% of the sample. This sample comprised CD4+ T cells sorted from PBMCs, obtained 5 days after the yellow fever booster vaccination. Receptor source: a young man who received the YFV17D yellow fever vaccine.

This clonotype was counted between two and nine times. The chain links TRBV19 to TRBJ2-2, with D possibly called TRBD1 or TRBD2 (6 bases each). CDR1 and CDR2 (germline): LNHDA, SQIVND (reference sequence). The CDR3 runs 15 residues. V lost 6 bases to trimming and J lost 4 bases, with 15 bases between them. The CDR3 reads CASRVSGALTGELFF. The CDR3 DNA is TGTGCCAGTAGAGTCTCGGGGGCCCTCACCGGGGAGCTGTTTTTT. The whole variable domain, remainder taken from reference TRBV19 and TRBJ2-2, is DGGITQSPKYLFRKEGQNVTLSCEQNLNHDAMYWYRQDPGQGLRLIYYSQIVNDFQKGDIAEGYSVSREKKESFPLTVTSAQKNPTAFYLCASRVSGALTGELFFGEGSRLTVL.

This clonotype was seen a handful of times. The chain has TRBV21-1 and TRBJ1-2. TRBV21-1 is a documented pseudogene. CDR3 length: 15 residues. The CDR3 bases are TGTGCCAGCAGCAAGGGCCCACCCTACCCTCGGGGCTACACCTTC. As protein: CASSKGPPYPRGYTF.

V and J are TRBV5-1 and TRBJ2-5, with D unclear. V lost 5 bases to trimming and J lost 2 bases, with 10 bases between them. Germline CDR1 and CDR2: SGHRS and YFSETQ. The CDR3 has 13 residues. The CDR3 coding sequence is TGCGCCAGCAGTTGGGTGGGACAAGAGACCCAGTACTTC. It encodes CASSWVGQETQYF.

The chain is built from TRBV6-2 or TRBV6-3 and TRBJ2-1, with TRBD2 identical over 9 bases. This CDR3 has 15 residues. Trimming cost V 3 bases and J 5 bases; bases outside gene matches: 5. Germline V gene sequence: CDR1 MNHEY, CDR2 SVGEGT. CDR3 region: CASSYMTSGHNEQFF. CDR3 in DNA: TGTGCCAGCAGTTATATGACTAGCGGTCACAATGAGCAGTTCTTC.